This TCR beta chain stems from a study of blood T cell repertoires in COVID-19. TCRdb's table, derived via immunoSEQ multiplex PCR, lists solely in-frame clones and lacks some. The sample lists some 150,000 clones; 80% to 90% were seen once. This clone appeared once. CDR3 length: 15 residues. CDR1 and CDR2 (germline): KGHSH, LQKENI. Deletions cut 5 bases from V and 3 bases from J, with 14 bases between. This chain connects TRBV18 to TRBJ1-3; D perhaps matches TRBD1 (6 bases). Sequencing used peripheral blood. This TCR derives from a woman aged 45 to 65 with acute or convalescent COVID-19. The CDR3 nucleotides read TGTGCCAGCTCAGAACAGGGAGAGGATGGAAACACCATATATTTT. It codes for CASSEQGEDGNTIYF. Complete variable domain (other parts from reference TRBV18 and TRBJ1-3): NAGVMQNPRHLVRRRGQEARLRCSPMKGHSHVYWYRQLPEEGLKFMVYLQKENIIDESGMPKERFSAEFPKEGPSILRIQQVVRGDSAAYFCASSEQGEDGNTIYFGEGSWLTVV.